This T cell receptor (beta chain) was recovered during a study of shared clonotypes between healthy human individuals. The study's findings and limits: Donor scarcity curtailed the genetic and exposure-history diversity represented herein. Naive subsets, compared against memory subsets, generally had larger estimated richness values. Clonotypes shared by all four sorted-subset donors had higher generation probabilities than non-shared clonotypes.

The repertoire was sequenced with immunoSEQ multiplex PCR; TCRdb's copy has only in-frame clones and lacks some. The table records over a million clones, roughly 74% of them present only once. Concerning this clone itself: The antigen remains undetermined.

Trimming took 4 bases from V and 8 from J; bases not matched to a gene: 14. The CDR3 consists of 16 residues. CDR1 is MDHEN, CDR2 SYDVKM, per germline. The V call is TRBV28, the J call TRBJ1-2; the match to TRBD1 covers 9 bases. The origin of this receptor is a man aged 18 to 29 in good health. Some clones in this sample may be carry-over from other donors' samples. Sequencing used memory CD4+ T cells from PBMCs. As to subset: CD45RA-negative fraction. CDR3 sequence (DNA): TGTGCCAGCAGTTCCCATATGGGGGGACAGGGAGTGGGCTACACCTTC. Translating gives CASSSHMGGQGVGYTF.